The 7 T cell receptor beta chains below come from one sample, sequenced in a study of neurological immune-mediated disorders. One entry per CDR3 protein, called by TCRdb with MiXCR from the 5' RACE reads. The sample lists 50,000 to 60,000 distinct CDR3 sequences; 4% were seen once. Sequencing used CD4+ T cells from blood. The receptors originated from a woman aged 35 to 49 with multiple sclerosis.

This clonotype was observed at least ten times. The rearrangement uses TRBV12-3 or TRBV12-4 and TRBJ1-2, with D unresolved. V was trimmed by 0 bases and J by 8 bases, leaving 10 bases between them. The CDR3 sequence is 13 residues long. The CDR3 bases are TGTGCCAGCAGTTTAGCGCGACGGGGAGGCTACACCTTC. Translation: CASSLARRGGYTF.

This clonotype is termed medium-sized (0.01 to 0.1%). V is TRBV11-2 and J is TRBJ2-2; maybe TRBD2 (7 bases). The CDR3 covers 15 residues. Trimming took 8 bases from V and 4 from J, leaving 17 bases between them. The germline V gene encodes CDR1 SGHAT and CDR2 FQNNGV. CDR3 loop: CASRPPGGITGELFF. The CDR3 region has the DNA TGTGCCAGCCGCCCCCCGGGGGGCATCACCGGGGAGCTGTTTTTT.

This clonotype was counted ten times or more. The chain uses TRBV24-1 and TRBJ2-1; 7 nucleotides match TRBD1. Per germline, CDR1 KGHDR and CDR2 SFDVKD. The CDR3 extends over 16 amino acids. V lost 3 bases, J lost 4 bases, and 8 bases stayed unmatched. CDR3 sequence reads: CATSDPGQAEYNEQFF. The CDR3 nucleotides read TGTGCCACCAGTGATCCCGGACAGGCGGAGTACAATGAGCAGTTCTTC.

The sample holds many counts of this clonotype. J is TRBJ2-7 and V is TRBV18, with D unclear. The V end lost 3 bases, the J end lost 0 bases, and 3 bases lay between the germline ends. The CDR3 loop spans 12 amino acids. CDR1 and CDR2 from the germline V gene are KGHSH and LQKENI. This CDR3 is CASSPRSYEQYF. In nucleotides, the CDR3 is TGTGCCAGCTCACCCCGCTCCTACGAGCAGTACTTC.

This clonotype showed up many times. The J gene is TRBJ2-1, the V gene TRBV4-2; 7 positions agree with TRBD1. The CDR3 extends over 16 amino acids. Trimming removed 0 bases from V and 7 bases from J; junction bases left unmatched: 9. Germline assignment: CDR1 LGHNA and CDR2 YNFKEQ. The CDR3 nucleotides read TGTGCCAGCAGCCAAGAATCTCAGGGGGTGGGAAATGAGCAGTTCTTC. Translating it yields CASSQESQGVGNEQFF.

There are many counts of this clonotype. The chain carries TRBV5-1 and TRBJ1-6; D is perhaps TRBD1 (6 bases). This CDR3 has 15 residues. Per germline, CDR1 SGHRS and CDR2 YFSETQ. Between the trimmed V and J ends, which lost 4 bases and 7 bases, there was a span of 15 bases. CDR3 in DNA: TGCGCCAGCAGCGACTACAGGGTCGGCAATTCACCCCTCCACTTT. This codes for CASSDYRVGNSPLHF. Variable domain in full (rest from reference TRBV5-1 and TRBJ1-6): KAGVTQTPRYLIKTRGQQVTLSCSPISGHRSVSWYQQTPGQGLQFLFEYFSETQRNKGNFPGRFSGRQFSNSRSEMNVSTLELGDSALYLCASSDYRVGNSPLHFGNGTRLTVT.

This clonotype has ten or more counts. The V gene is TRBV5-1, the J gene TRBJ2-1; 7 nucleotides match TRBD2. CDR3 length: 15 amino acids. V shed 1 base, J shed 4 bases, and the junction held 5 bases outside the gene matches. Germline CDR1 is SGHRS and CDR2 is YFSETQ. The CDR3 nucleotides are TGCGCCAGCAGCTTGAGTCCGGGGGGATACAATGAGCAGTTCTTC. This gives the protein CASSLSPGGYNEQFF.